This T cell receptor beta chain came from a study of brain T cells in children with intractable seizures. Clones were read by immunoSEQ multiplex PCR, and TCRdb kept only the in-frame ones, dropping some. The data show 35,000 to 50,000 clones, 75% to 95% seen once. This CDR3 region has 13 residues. The ends were cut back, 2 bases at V and 4 bases at J, with 8 bases in the middle. The V gene's germline CDR1 is SGDLS and CDR2 YYNGEE. The sequenced cases were selected for having the highest brain T cell transcript signatures. At least one anti-epileptic drug was given before surgery. V and J are TRBV9 and TRBJ2-3; D unclear. Here the sequenced sample was peripheral blood, taken at surgery. This TCR was recovered from a girl aged 2 to 10 with tuberous sclerosis and intractable seizures. CDR3 DNA sequence: TGTGCCAGCAGCGTTGGAGTCCCAGATACGCAGTATTTT. It translates to CASSVGVPDTQYF.